This TCR delta chain was captured in a study of γδ T cells in repeated Plasmodium falciparum infection. Whole-study findings and limits: Vgamma9/Vdelta2+ T cells showed a stable polyclonal repertoire with shared TCRgamma sequences.

Gammadelta T cells were flow-sorted from PBMC into Vgamma9/Vdelta2+ and Vdelta2-negative populations for bulk analysis. TCRdb re-called the multiplex PCR reads using CATT. The data show around 82,000 delta-chain clones, with roughly 1.4% seen just once and 7% to 9.5% held by the top ten. Germline trimming cut 0 bases from V and 0 bases from J; bases unmatched to any gene: 18. CDR3 length: 22 amino acids. Germline V lookup: CDR1 TSWWSYY, CDR2 QGS. The table lists this clone with many counts. Antigen unknown. This same CDR3 is encoded by further DNA sequences in the sample. The sequence was collected from a pool of human donors (malaria-infected and uninfected, not separated). The specimen sequenced was gamma-delta T cells from blood. The V call is TRDV1, the J call TRDJ1; 11 bases fit TRDD3. The CDR3 here is CALGELRPFYWGISRYTDKLIF. For the CDR3, the DNA is TGTGCTCTTGGGGAACTGCGCCCCTTCTACTGGGGGATAAGTCGGTACACCGATAAACTCATCTTT.